At least ten counts were recorded for the clone carrying this T cell receptor (beta chain). Its specificity is not known. Using RNA transcripts as the source, TCR beta CDR3 regions were amplified. During a first-round RT-PCR of the TCR CDR3, the HTBI primer set was used. TCRdb reanalysed the multiplex PCR reads using MiXCR and keeps one entry per CDR3 protein. The table shows a few hundred thousand distinct CDR3 sequences, with around 13% occurring only once. This sample is drawn from a study of T cells in Graves' hyperthyroidism and ophthalmopathy. Findings and caveats of the study: Most clonotypes that expanded in the thyroid above 0.001 also showed up in blood.

CDR3 length: 13 amino acids. Trimming removed 6 bases from V and 1 base from J, with 9 bases in between. The germline gives CDR1 MDHEN, CDR2 SYDVKM. Ophthalmopathy in the patients scored at least 3 on Clinical Activity Score and at least 4 on NOSPECS grade, lasting under 3 months. This TCR was sampled from a woman aged 40 to 50 with Graves' ophthalmopathy. The specimen sequenced was blood. The J gene is TRBJ1-2, the V gene TRBV28; D uncertain. The CDR3 DNA sequence: TGTGCCAGCAGGGTCGAAAGTAACTATGGCTACACCTTC. Amino acid sequence: CASRVESNYGYTF.